Below, one T cell receptor beta chain is given with its context. This entry is derived from a study of early T cells in non-severe SARS-CoV-2 infection. As for the study in general: Unsorted whole blood bulk RNA was sequenced, with unpaired chains.

TCRdb itself ran the 5' RACE reads through MiXCR, one entry per CDR3 protein. The sample includes over 95,000 distinct CDR3 sequences, roughly 17% of them seen just once. Trimming cost V 4 bases and J 6 bases, with 16 bases left between them. The V gene's germline CDR1 is MNHNY and CDR2 SVGAGI (reference sequence). The CDR3 spans 14 residues. The clonotype was recovered from an adult who was a healthcare worker with PCR-confirmed SARS-CoV-2 infection or an uninfected control (not recorded which). The chain links TRBV6-6 to TRBJ2-7; possibly TRBD2 for D (7 bases). The sequenced sample consisted of whole blood. The CDR3 DNA is TGTGCCAGCAGTTGGGGAGGGGGACCTTTCGAGCAGTACTTC. Translated: CASSWGGGPFEQYF.